What follows are 18 T cell receptor beta chains derived from one specimen sequenced in a study of control samples from healthy donors and cancer patients. Generated by immunoSEQ multiplex PCR, the TCRdb table keeps only in-frame clones and is missing some. Of 90,000 to 140,000 clones listed, about four fifths are singletons. Material for sequencing was blood. The origin of the receptors is a woman aged 45-59 years in good health.

CDR3 sequence (DNA): TGTGCCAGCAGCGTAGTAGCCCGGGGGAACACTGAAGCTTTCTTT. This codes for CASSVVARGNTEAFF. This chain uses TRBV9 with TRBJ1-1; D gene unclear. Trimming cost V 0 bases and J 1 base, with 10 bases left between them. The germline CDR1 and CDR2 sequences are SGDLS and YYNGEE. This CDR3 spans 15 amino acids.

V usage is TRBV6-6 and J usage is TRBJ1-1, with unresolved D. The CDR3 is 14 amino acids. The V gene's germline CDR1 is MNHNY and CDR2 SVGAGI (reference sequence). Trimming took 4 bases from V and 1 from J, leaving 10 bases between them. CDR3 in DNA: TGTGCCAGCAGTTCTTACATCGGGAACACTGAAGCTTTCTTT. Translated: CASSSYIGNTEAFF.

This sequence joins TRBV6-5 and TRBJ2-2; the D gene is possibly TRBD1 (5 bases). The germline V gene encodes CDR1 MNHEY and CDR2 SVGAGI. The CDR3 totals 14 residues. Trimming removed 6 bases at V and 4 bases at J, with 12 bases between. CDR3 DNA: TGTGCCAGCAGAACCGAAGGGGTCACCGGGGAGCTGTTTTTT. Residues: CASRTEGVTGELFF.

This clone is medium-sized (0.01 to 0.1%). The chain has TRBV4-1 and TRBJ2-1; 8 bases line up with TRBD2. Germline V gene data show CDR1 as MGHRA and CDR2 as YSYEKL. With V trimmed by 6 bases and J by 5 bases, 9 bases remained unmatched. The CDR3 has 15 amino acids. The CDR3 DNA reads TGCGCCAGCAGTCAATTTAGCGGGGCGAACAATGAGCAGTTCTTC. This gives the protein CASSQFSGANNEQFF.

The chain employs TRBV6-5 and TRBJ2-2, with D perhaps assigned TRBD1 or TRBD2 (5 bases each). This CDR3 comprises 14 residues. V was trimmed by 6 bases and J by 5 bases, leaving 13 bases between them. Germline V gives CDR1 MNHEY, CDR2 SVGAGI. CDR3 sequence reads: CASRGDPRTGELFF. In DNA, the CDR3 is TGTGCCAGCAGGGGGGACCCTAGAACCGGGGAGCTGTTTTTT.

This rearrangement joins TRBV4-2 to TRBJ2-3; no clear D gene. The CDR3 spans 12 residues. Germline V gene sequence: CDR1 LGHNA, CDR2 YNFKEQ. V was clipped by 0 bases and J by 6 bases, with 4 bases between them. CDR3 residues: CASSQDLDTQYF. The CDR3, as DNA: TGTGCCAGCAGCCAAGATTTGGATACGCAGTATTTT.

The chain has TRBV6-5 and TRBJ1-1; maybe TRBD1 (6 bases). Trimming removed 2 bases at V and 5 bases at J, with 12 bases between. The CDR3 consists of 14 residues. Germline values: CDR1 MNHEY, CDR2 SVGAGI. CDR3 nucleotide sequence: TGTGCCAGCAGTTACGCCGGGGGCAGAACTGAAGCTTTCTTT. It translates to CASSYAGGRTEAFF.

V and J are TRBV7-3 and TRBJ1-6; 9 bases are a match to TRBD1. V was clipped by 0 bases and J by 7 bases; unmatched bases: 4. The V gene's germline CDR1 is SGHTA and CDR2 FQGTGA. CDR3 length equals 16 residues. The CDR3 loop reads CASSLTGTGRNSPLHF. The CDR3 bases are TGTGCCAGCAGCTTAACGGGGACAGGGAGAAATTCACCCCTCCACTTT.

This chain joins TRBV12-3 or TRBV12-4 and TRBJ1-5; TRBD1 matches 7 bases. The CDR3 is 13 amino acids. The trim removed 8 bases at V and 5 bases at J, leaving 6 bases unmatched. CDR3 coding DNA: TGTGCCAGCGCCGAGGGGGCTTATCAGCCCCAGCATTTT. The encoded protein is CASAEGAYQPQHF.

This clone has a single count. The chain links TRBV6-5 to TRBJ2-7; D unresolved. Trimming shortened V by 7 bases and J by 3 bases, and 13 bases separated the two germline ends. Germline V gene lookup returns CDR1 MNHEY and CDR2 SVGAGI. This CDR3 spans 13 amino acids. The CDR3 sequence: CASISGASYEQYF. DNA for the CDR3: TGTGCCAGCATATCAGGTGCGAGCTACGAGCAGTACTTC.

The chain joins TRBV4-3 to TRBJ2-2; TRBD1 matches 7 bases. CDR1 is LGHNA, CDR2 YSLEER, per germline. The length of the CDR3 is 15 residues. Trimming at V came to 0 bases and at J to 6 bases, leaving 4 bases not matched to a gene. The CDR3 loop is CASSQDRQGAGELFF. The CDR3 DNA follows: TGCGCCAGCAGCCAAGATAGACAGGGAGCCGGGGAGCTGTTTTTT.

The V call is TRBV21-1, the J call TRBJ2-7; TRBD1 reflects the table's D call only, with no check against the DNA. TRBV21-1 is a pseudogene. CDR3 length equals 18 residues. DNA of the CDR3: TGTGCCAGCAGCTCCGGGTGGAGGGGGCACCGAAGTTGTTACGAGCAGTACTTC. This codes for CASSSGWRGHRSCYEQYF.

This chain connects TRBV2 to TRBJ2-1; 9 nucleotides align to TRBD2. This CDR3 is 16 amino acids long. V gave up 7 bases and J gave up 7 bases; unmatched junction bases: 14. From germline, CDR1 is SNHLY and CDR2 FYNNEI. CDR3 DNA: TGTGCCAGCAACCCAGGAAGCGGGGGGTTTAGGAATGAGCAGTTCTTC. Residues: CASNPGSGGFRNEQFF.

V and J are TRBV27 and TRBJ2-2, with D tentatively TRBD1 (5 bases). CDR1 is MNHEY and CDR2 is SMNVEV in the germline V gene (reference sequence). The V gene lost 2 bases and the J gene lost 4 bases, with 8 bases spanning the gap. The CDR3 contains 14 residues. The CDR3 DNA reads as TGTGCCAGCAGTTTACAGGGTACCACCGGGGAGCTGTTTTTT. Its protein is CASSLQGTTGELFF.

The chain uses TRBV2 and TRBJ2-1; 7 bases align to TRBD2. The CDR3 runs 12 residues. J gave up 5 bases and V 11 bases, and 6 bases lay outside the gene matches. Germline V gene lookup returns CDR1 SNHLY and CDR2 FYNNEI. For the CDR3, the DNA is TGTGCCCGGGGGGACTGGGACAATGAGCAGTTCTTC. Its translation is CARGDWDNEQFF.

This chain uses TRBV28 with TRBJ1-2; TRBD1 is a possible D gene (6 bases). This CDR3 has 12 residues. The germline V gene has CDR1 MDHEN and CDR2 SYDVKM. V lost 10 bases to trimming and J lost 12 bases, with 21 bases between them. This CDR3 is CAIRGGGGLDTF. In nucleotides, the CDR3 is TGTGCCATCCGAGGGGGGGGAGGATTGGACACCTTC.

The J gene is TRBJ2-1, the V gene TRBV29-1; TRBD1 matches at 9 bases. With 4 bases clipped from V and 6 bases from J, the junction kept 4 bases outside the gene matches. The CDR3 consists of 13 residues. Per germline, CDR1 SQVTM and CDR2 ANQGSEA. The CDR3 bases are TGCAGCGTTGCACAGGGGGCGGTCAATGAGCAGTTCTTC. This encodes CSVAQGAVNEQFF.

The genes are TRBV19 and TRBJ1-5; D may be TRBD1 (5 bases). There are 15 residues in the CDR3. V was pared by 6 bases and J by 0 bases, with 12 bases between. Per germline, CDR1 LNHDA and CDR2 SQIVND (reference sequence). The CDR3, as DNA: TGTGCCAGTAGCCAGACAGCTTATAGCAATCAGCCCCAGCATTTT. Encoded protein: CASSQTAYSNQPQHF.